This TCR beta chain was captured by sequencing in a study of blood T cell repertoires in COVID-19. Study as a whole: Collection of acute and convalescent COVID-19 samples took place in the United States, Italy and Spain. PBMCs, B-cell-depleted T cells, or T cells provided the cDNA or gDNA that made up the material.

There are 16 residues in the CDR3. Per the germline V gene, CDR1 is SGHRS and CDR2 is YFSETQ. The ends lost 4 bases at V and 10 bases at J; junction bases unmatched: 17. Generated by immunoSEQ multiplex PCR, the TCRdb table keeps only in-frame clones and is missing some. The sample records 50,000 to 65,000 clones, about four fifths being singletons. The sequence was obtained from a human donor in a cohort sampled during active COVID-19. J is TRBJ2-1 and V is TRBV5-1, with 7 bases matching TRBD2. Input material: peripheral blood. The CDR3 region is CASSILASGGLSEQFF. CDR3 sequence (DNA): TGCGCCAGCAGCATTCTCGCTAGCGGTGGGCTTTCGGAGCAGTTCTTC.